This entry describes one TCR beta chain. Its antigen target is currently unknown. There are no base qualities to consult, and no much larger clone falls within one base. These data come from a study of blood T cell repertoires in COVID-19 (TCRdb year 2020). At the level of the whole study: Samples covering the acute and convalescent phases of COVID-19 were provided by collaborators in the United States, Italy and Spain. The prospective study material was composed of cDNA or gDNA derived from T cells, B-cell-depleted T cells, or PBMCs. Deeply sampled blood TCRbeta repertoires from subjects exposed to, actively infected with, or recovered from COVID-19 were included in the dataset. A freely available public database, intended as a resource for researchers studying the immune response to SARS-CoV-2, is where the repertoires were released. The samples were drawn from the first 160 participants of the ongoing ImmuneRACE study and from 1,254 subjects provided by 6 global collaborators. Sample metadata almost always included a de-identified subject ID, COVID-19 status, age in years and sex. HLA class I and class II types, where available, came from metadata supplied by the sample provider rather than from assay-based typing.

The immunoSEQ Assay, a bias-controlled multiplex PCR, was used to amplify TCRbeta CDR3 regions from genomic DNA. Concerning the study's data processing: The number of nucleated cells in each sample was estimated from the amplification of reference gene primers within the assay. Sequence reads were collapsed and filtered to measure the absolute abundance of every unique TCRbeta CDR3 rearrangement. For each sample, productive Simpson clonality was calculated by taking the square root of Simpson's diversity index across productive rearrangements. Held by TCRdb, this immuneACCESS table contains in-frame sequences only and omits some clones. Under half of the omission traces to an unresolved V gene where checked; the cause of the rest is unknown. V, J and clone size were drawn from that table, and D and trimming were deduced from the DNA. The sample data list approximately 330,000 clones, and roughly 87% of these were observed just once. Roughly a tenth of the sample is taken by the ten largest.

In Seattle, one collaborating source enrolled patients while the infection was active and tracked those patients longitudinally over the course of disease. Collaborating institutions collected whole blood in K2EDTA tubes following their own protocols. For TCRbeta analysis, collaborators shipped samples as frozen whole blood, isolated PBMCs, or DNA extracted from either of those sample types. The paper as a whole reports these results and caveats: How much clinical and demographic metadata was included differed by source and by participant, and the metadata was provided uncurated.

The CDR3 covers 15 residues, taking in both the cysteine and the phenylalanine. CDR3 DNA only is kept here, 45 bases in frame from base 1. V and J are truncated by 0 bases and 0 bases respectively, leaving an intervening sequence of 9 bases. CDR1 PRHDT and CDR2 FYEKMQ are derived from the germline V gene (reference sequence). Material for sequencing was peripheral blood. The rearranged segments are TRBV13 and TRBJ2-7, with TRBD1 perhaps the D gene, on 5 matching bases. The clonotype was recovered from a man aged 30-40 years with COVID-19, enrolled during active disease. CDR3 protein: CASSLGQESSYEQYF. The DNA reads TGTGCCAGCAGCTTAGGACAGGAGAGCTCCTACGAGCAGTACTTC.